Detailed here is one TCR beta chain. The data were taken from a study of blood T cell repertoires in COVID-19. Germline CDR1 and CDR2: LGHDT and YNNKEL (reference sequence). The CDR3 totals 14 residues. Trimming removed 1 base at V and 3 bases at J, with 8 bases between. Some clones are missing from TCRdb's copy, which holds only in-frame ones; the method was immunoSEQ multiplex PCR. The sample carries about 400,000 clones, roughly nine tenths recorded once. The TCR sequence derives from a woman in her thirties who had recovered from COVID-19. J is TRBJ2-3 and V is TRBV3-1 (or the pseudogene TRBV3-2); D is uncertain. Sequencing was performed on PBMCs or T cells enriched from blood (not recorded which). CDR3 residues: CASSQGERTDTQYF. Written as DNA, the CDR3 is TGTGCCAGCAGCCAAGGAGAGCGAACAGATACGCAGTATTTT.